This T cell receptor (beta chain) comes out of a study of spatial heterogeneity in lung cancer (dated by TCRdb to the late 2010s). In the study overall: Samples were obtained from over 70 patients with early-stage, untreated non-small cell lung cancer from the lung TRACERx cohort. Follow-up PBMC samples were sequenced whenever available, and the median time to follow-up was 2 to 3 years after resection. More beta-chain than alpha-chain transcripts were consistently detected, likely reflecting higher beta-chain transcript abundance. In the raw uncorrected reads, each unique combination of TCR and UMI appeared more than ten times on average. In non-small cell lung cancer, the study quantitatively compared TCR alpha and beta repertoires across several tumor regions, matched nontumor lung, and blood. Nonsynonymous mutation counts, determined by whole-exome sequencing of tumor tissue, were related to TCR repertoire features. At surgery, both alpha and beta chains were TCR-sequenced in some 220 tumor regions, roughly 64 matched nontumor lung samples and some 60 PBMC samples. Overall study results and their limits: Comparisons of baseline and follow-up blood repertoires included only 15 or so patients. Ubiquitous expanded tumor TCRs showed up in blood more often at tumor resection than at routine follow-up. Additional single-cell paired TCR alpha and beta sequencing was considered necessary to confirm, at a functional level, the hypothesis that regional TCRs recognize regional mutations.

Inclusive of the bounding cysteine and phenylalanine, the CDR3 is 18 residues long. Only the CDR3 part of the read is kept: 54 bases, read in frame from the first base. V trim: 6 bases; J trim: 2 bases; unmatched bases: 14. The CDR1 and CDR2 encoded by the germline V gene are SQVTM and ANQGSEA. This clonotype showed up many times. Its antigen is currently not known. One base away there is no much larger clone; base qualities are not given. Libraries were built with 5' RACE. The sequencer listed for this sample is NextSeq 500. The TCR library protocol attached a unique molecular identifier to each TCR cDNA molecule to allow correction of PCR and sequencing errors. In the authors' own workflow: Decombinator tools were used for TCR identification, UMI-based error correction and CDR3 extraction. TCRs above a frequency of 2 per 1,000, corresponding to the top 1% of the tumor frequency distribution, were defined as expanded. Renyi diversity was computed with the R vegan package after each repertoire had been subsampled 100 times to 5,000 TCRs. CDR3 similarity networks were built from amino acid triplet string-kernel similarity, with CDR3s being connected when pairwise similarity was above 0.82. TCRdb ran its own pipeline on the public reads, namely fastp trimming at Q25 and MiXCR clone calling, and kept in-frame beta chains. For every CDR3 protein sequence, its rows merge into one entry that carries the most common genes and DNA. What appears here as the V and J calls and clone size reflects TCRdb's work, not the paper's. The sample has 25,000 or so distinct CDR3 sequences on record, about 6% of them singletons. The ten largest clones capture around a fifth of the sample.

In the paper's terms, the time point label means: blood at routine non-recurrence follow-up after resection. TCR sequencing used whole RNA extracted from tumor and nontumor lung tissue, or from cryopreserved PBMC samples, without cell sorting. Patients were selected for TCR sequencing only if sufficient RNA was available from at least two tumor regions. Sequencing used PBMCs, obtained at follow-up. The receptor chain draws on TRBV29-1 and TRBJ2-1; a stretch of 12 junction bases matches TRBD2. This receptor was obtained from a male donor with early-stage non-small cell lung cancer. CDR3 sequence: CSVPDRGLAGGTYNEQFF. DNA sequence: TGCAGCGTACCCGACAGGGGGCTAGCGGGAGGGACCTACAATGAGCAGTTCTTC.